This TCR beta chain is drawn from a study of blood T cell repertoires in COVID-19. As for the study in general: T cells, B-cell-depleted T cells, or PBMCs provided the cDNA or gDNA that served as material.

This clone came up a few times. The protocol was immunoSEQ multiplex PCR, while the TCRdb copy is restricted to in-frame clones and leaves out a portion. The sample includes tens of thousands of clones, roughly 80% seen only once; the top ten take roughly a tenth. V trimming: 5 bases; J trimming: 5 bases; junction bases outside the gene matches: 5. Germline-derived CDR1 and CDR2 are SGHVS and FNYEAQ. This CDR3 spans 15 amino acids. This receptor was identified in a man over 45 with COVID-19, enrolled during active disease. The sample was peripheral blood. The chain links TRBV7-6 to TRBJ2-1; 11 bases map to TRBD2. This chain's CDR3 is CASSITSGSHNEQFF. The CDR3 nucleotides read TGTGCCAGCAGCATAACTAGCGGGAGTCACAATGAGCAGTTCTTC.